The rows below give T cell receptor beta chains drawn from one sample of a study of EBV T-cell therapy then PD-1 blockade in nasopharyngeal carcinoma. Here immunoSEQ multiplex PCR was the method, and the copy in TCRdb shows in-frame clones only, minus some. The sample records over 20,000 clones, about 88% being singletons. Their antigen targets remain unknown. Sequencing was performed on CD8+ T cells from blood, taken at roughly day 270 from a patient whose treatment included autologous EBV-specific T cells and nivolumab. Receptors were obtained from a middle-aged man with nasopharyngeal carcinoma. The CDR3 runs from the conserved cysteine through the conserved F or W. Each record gives: clone size, V gene, D gene, CDR3 length, J gene, CDR3 protein, CDR3 DNA. The D gene is left open where the match is weak. Rows may omit the clone size; those that give it use once, few, many or a size class.

>few|TRBV21-1|NA|16|TRBJ1-3
CASSNPSGDSGNTIYF
TGTGCCAGCAGCAATCCCTCAGGGGACTCTGGAAACACCATATATTTT
>NA|TRBV7-3|NA|14|TRBJ2-1
CASSLQISYNEQFF
TGTGCCAGCAGCTTACAAATCTCCTACAATGAGCAGTTCTTC
>few|TRBV9|TRBD1|15|TRBJ2-3
CASRYRGRHTDTQYF
TGTGCCAGCAGGTACAGGGGAAGGCACACAGATACGCAGTATTTT
>NA|TRBV4-2|TRBD1|18|TRBJ1-1
CASSQEWGNTGANTEAFF
TGTGCCAGCAGCCAAGAGTGGGGGAACACAGGGGCGAACACTGAAGCTTTCTTT
>NA|TRBV19|NA|13|TRBJ1-1
CASSIFGNTEAFF
TGTGCCAGTAGTATTTTCGGGAACACTGAAGCTTTCTTT
>NA|TRBV27|NA|12|TRBJ2-7
CASRDISYEQYF
TGTGCCAGCCGAGACATATCCTACGAGCAGTACTTC
>NA|TRBV6-5|NA|15|TRBJ2-2
CASRVPGTHTGELFF
TGTGCCAGCAGGGTTCCAGGGACCCACACCGGGGAGCTGTTTTTT
>NA|TRBV3-1/TRBV3-2|TRBD2|16|TRBJ2-1
CASSPPSGGSYNEQFF
TGTGCCAGCAGCCCCCCTAGCGGGGGGAGCTACAATGAGCAGTTCTTC
>NA|TRBV30|NA|15|TRBJ1-2
CAWSVTTKGVDGYTF
TGTGCCTGGAGTGTTACTACAAAAGGGGTGGATGGCTACACCTTC
>medium-sized|TRBV9|TRBD2|17|TRBJ2-5
CASSLRRGGPLQETQYF
TGTGCCAGCAGCCTACGTCGGGGGGGACCTCTTCAAGAGACCCAGTACTTC
>NA|TRBV19|NA|15|TRBJ1-2
CASSIVQGRYYGYTF
TGTGCCAGTAGTATAGTTCAGGGGAGATACTATGGCTACACCTTC
>NA|TRBV24-1|NA|13|TRBJ1-2
CATSDWTLEGYTF
TGTGCCACCAGTGATTGGACACTGGAGGGCTACACCTTC
>NA|TRBV10-2|NA|16|TRBJ2-7
CASSESRGPGRGEQYF
TGCGCCAGCAGTGAGTCTCGGGGGCCCGGTCGTGGCGAGCAGTACTTC
>NA|TRBV6-2/TRBV6-3|NA|14|TRBJ2-3
CASSYSGTGKTQYF
TGTGCCAGCAGTTACTCGGGGACCGGGAAGACGCAGTATTTT
>NA|TRBV4-1|TRBD1|14|TRBJ2-1
CASSVRGRVNEQFF
TGCGCCAGCAGCGTCAGGGGGCGAGTCAATGAGCAGTTCTTC
>NA|TRBV24-1|NA|15|TRBJ2-1
CATSDPGISYNEQFF
TGTGCCACCAGTGATCCGGGGATCTCCTACAATGAGCAGTTCTTC
>once|TRBV24-1|NA|14|TRBJ2-5
CATSDSYGKETQYF
TGTGCCACCAGTGATTCATACGGGAAAGAGACCCAGTACTTC
>NA|TRBV3-1/TRBV3-2|TRBD2|15|TRBJ2-3
CASSQTSGGADTQYF
TGTGCCAGCAGCCAAACTAGCGGGGGTGCAGATACGCAGTATTTT
>once|TRBV7-9|NA|16|TRBJ2-1
CASSPPEGSSYNEQFF
TGTGCCAGCAGCCCCCCGGAGGGGAGCTCCTACAATGAGCAGTTCTTC
>NA|TRBV2|TRBD1|17|TRBJ1-1
CASSGNRGRTMNTEAFF
TGTGCCAGCAGTGGAAACAGGGGGCGGACTATGAACACTGAAGCTTTCTTT
>NA|TRBV6-1|NA|14|TRBJ2-1
CASSEWFQDNEQFF
TGTGCCAGCAGTGAATGGTTCCAGGACAATGAGCAGTTCTTC
>NA|TRBV19|TRBD2|17|TRBJ2-2
CASSARLAGVYTGELFF
TGTGCCAGTAGTGCAAGACTAGCGGGGGTTTACACCGGGGAGCTGTTTTTT
>NA|TRBV28|NA|15|TRBJ1-6
CASGEIGLGNSPLHF
TGTGCCAGCGGGGAGATAGGGTTAGGGAATTCACCCCTCCACTTT
>once|TRBV4-1|NA|15|TRBJ1-2
CASSQERWQLYGYTF
TGCGCCAGCAGCCAAGAACGGTGGCAGCTCTATGGCTACACCTTC
>NA|TRBV7-6|NA|15|TRBJ1-4
CASSLTGRSNEKLFF
TGTGCCAGCAGCCTAACGGGCAGGTCTAATGAAAAACTGTTTTTT
>NA|TRBV7-9|NA|14|TRBJ2-2
CASSPGFGDRELFF
TGTGCCAGCAGCCCCGGGTTCGGGGATCGGGAGCTGTTTTTT
>NA|TRBV5-4|TRBD2|16|TRBJ2-7
CASSFSFGGAGEEQYF
TGTGCCAGCAGCTTCTCCTTTGGGGGAGCGGGAGAGGAGCAGTACTTC
>NA|TRBV7-9|NA|16|TRBJ2-2
CASSLVIQVGAGELFF
TGTGCCAGCAGCTTAGTGATCCAGGTTGGTGCCGGGGAGCTGTTTTTT
>medium-sized|TRBV6-4|TRBD2|15|TRBJ2-1
CASSVLAGANNEQFF
TGTGCCAGCAGTGTACTAGCGGGGGCAAACAATGAGCAGTTCTTC
>NA|TRBV5-1|NA|16|TRBJ2-4
CASSLEGVGAKNIQYF
TGCGCCAGCAGCTTGGAAGGGGTTGGGGCCAAAAACATTCAGTACTTC
>NA|TRBV2|NA|11|TRBJ1-1
CASAGRGGAFF
TGTGCCAGCGCTGGGAGGGGAGGAGCTTTCTTT